The T cell receptor beta chain described here comes from a study of blood T cells in healthy people across ages. Overall study results and limits: Changes seen in expanded clonotypes were possibly confounded by donor CMV status left unknown.

The germline V gene encodes CDR1 DFQATT and CDR2 SNEGSKA (reference sequence). This CDR3 spans 13 amino acids. A word on this clonotype: The antigen remains undetermined. One end of the junction fails to match germline, which may point to a read error.

Next came a second PCR, run for roughly 6 to 11 cycles, which used a sample-barcoded 5' primer along with a J-beta primer mix. TCRdb processed the 5' RACE reads anew with MiXCR; each CDR3 protein has one entry. The sample lists about 970,000 distinct CDR3 sequences, just over 50% occurring once. The chain employs TRBV20-1 and TRBJ2-4, with 8 bases that match TRBD2. The DNA end is a closer match to TRBJ2-7, so the J assignment may be wrong. Specimen: blood. This receptor was obtained from a woman aged 55-69 years in good health. In DNA, the CDR3 is TGCGGTGCGAAGCGGGGGAGCTACTACGAGCAGTACTTC. It encodes CGAKRGSYYEQYF.